This T cell receptor beta chain was profiled in a study of blood T cell repertoires in COVID-19 (dated by TCRdb to 2020 to 2021). Looking at the study overall: Samples covering the acute and convalescent phases of COVID-19 were provided by collaborators in the United States, Italy and Spain. Nearly every sample came with metadata listing a de-identified subject ID, COVID-19 status, age in years and sex. The prospective study material was composed of cDNA or gDNA derived from T cells, B-cell-depleted T cells, or PBMCs. The dataset comprised deeply sampled blood TCRbeta repertoires from subjects exposed to, actively infected with, or recovered from COVID-19. Where available, HLA class I and class II types were obtained from metadata supplied by the sample provider rather than from assay-based typing. Samples came from the ongoing ImmuneRACE study (first 160 participants) plus 1,254 subjects from 6 global collaborators. The repertoires were made available in a free public database intended to serve as a resource for research on the immune response to SARS-CoV-2.

TCRbeta CDR3 regions were amplified from genomic DNA by means of the immunoSEQ Assay, a bias-controlled multiplex PCR. In the paper's pipeline: Nucleated cell counts per sample were estimated from amplification of reference gene primers within the assay. Sequence reads were collapsed and filtered to measure the absolute abundance of every unique TCRbeta CDR3 rearrangement. For each sample, productive Simpson clonality was calculated by taking the square root of Simpson's diversity index across productive rearrangements. TCRdb obtained this table from immuneACCESS and retained in-frame rearrangements with V and J assigned. These tables miss some clones; where compared with another copy, unresolved V genes account for less than half of the shortfall, and the remainder is unexplained. V, J and clone size are taken as reported in that table, and D and trimming were inferred from the DNA itself. The sample profile shows approximately 180,000 clones; approximately 90% of them were found once. The top ten hold 4.4% of the sample.

Germline trimming: 4 bases from V, 1 base from J; junction bases outside gene matches: 3. Reading from cysteine to phenylalanine, the CDR3 counts 15 amino acids. Only CDR3 DNA is held: 45 bases, read in frame from base 1. The germline V gene (reference sequence) specifies LGHDT as CDR1 and YNNKEL as CDR2. Summary of the overall study and its limitations: How much clinical and demographic metadata was included differed by source and by participant, and the metadata was provided uncurated.

Collaborating institutions collected whole blood in K2EDTA tubes following their own protocols. For TCRbeta analysis, collaborator samples were shipped as frozen whole blood, as isolated PBMCs, or as DNA extracted from either sample type. A remark on this clone: It lacks a known antigen. No base quality information exists; no much larger clone differs at one position.

The chain links TRBV3-1 (or the pseudogene TRBV3-2) with TRBJ1-2; TRBD1 matches 10 bases in the middle. Sample: peripheral blood. This TCR was sampled from a human donor in a cohort sampled during active COVID-19. The CDR3 corresponds to CASSRDRGYNYGYTF. The DNA sequence is given as TGTGCCAGCAGCCGGGACAGGGGATATAACTATGGCTACACCTTC.